The source of this T cell receptor beta chain is a study of blood T cells in healthy people across ages. Study-wide results and caveats: A roughly linear age-dependent decrease characterized TCR beta diversity per million T cells.

Trimming pared 2 bases from V and 8 bases from J, leaving 10 bases between. This CDR3 contains 14 residues. Donors were healthy Caucasian individuals from Russia aged about 6 to 95. With a J-beta primer mix and a sample-barcoded 5' primer, a second PCR ran roughly 7 to 11 cycles. TCRdb analysed the 5' RACE reads with MiXCR anew, one entry per CDR3 protein. The sample lists around 500,000 distinct CDR3 sequences, around 48% occurring once. This clonotype was seen a few times. As yet, its antigen is unknown. The sequenced material came from blood. The J gene is TRBJ1-6, the V gene TRBV12-3 or TRBV12-4; the D gene is possibly TRBD1 (5 bases). This sequence originates from a man older than 75 in good health. For the CDR3, the DNA is TGTGCCAGCAGTTTACGGGGAGGGGATTCACCCCTCCACTTT. It yields the protein CASSLRGGDSPLHF.